This T cell receptor beta chain was obtained from a study of PD-L1 blockade in urothelial cancer. Overall study context: The study started patients on atezolizumab at some point between 2014 and 2016, giving 1,200 mg intravenously every 3 weeks. Blood samples contained a median about 140,000 T cells.

Spiking each PCR with synthetic TCR analog templates was performed. TCRdb's copy holds only in-frame clones and misses some; the assay was immunoSEQ multiplex PCR. The sample lists more than 35,000 clones, approximately 82% occurring once. CDR3 length equals 15 residues. There were between 1 and 8 samples from each patient, taken pretreatment and on-treatment. The chain recombines TRBV21-1 with TRBJ2-2; the table calls TRBD1, which could not be checked here. TRBV21-1 is marked as a pseudogene. The origin of this receptor is a man between 65 and 79 years old with urothelial cancer. The material was PBMCs, obtained around atezolizumab (anti-PD-L1) treatment. The CDR3 loop is CASSKGQGNTGELFF. DNA of the CDR3: TGTGCCAGCAGCAAGGGACAGGGGAACACCGGGGAGCTGTTTTTT.